This T cell receptor (beta chain) was sequenced during a study of blood T cells in healthy people across ages. Points from the study as a whole: In the absence of known donor CMV status, changes in expanded clonotypes were possibly confounded.

Next came a second PCR, run for about 7 to 12 cycles, which used a sample-barcoded 5' primer along with a J-beta primer mix. TCRdb re-called the 5' RACE reads through MiXCR, storing one row per CDR3 protein. The table includes 550,000 to 700,000 distinct CDR3 sequences, about 26% detected once. This clonotype was recorded a few times. Its antigen remains unidentified. Per the germline V gene, CDR1 is MGHRA and CDR2 is YSYEKL. The CDR3 runs 15 residues. The V gene lost 1 base and the J gene lost 1 base, with 10 bases spanning the gap. Sequenced input: blood. The TCR was taken from a woman in her seventies in good health. The rearrangement links TRBV4-1 to TRBJ2-5; D may be TRBD2 (5 bases). CDR3 amino acids: CASSQGTSRQETQYF. CDR3 nucleotides: TGCGCCAGCAGCCAAGGAACTAGTCGCCAAGAGACCCAGTACTTC.